The source of this TCR beta chain is a study of T cell responses to AZD1222 COVID-19 vaccine. Trimming pared 5 bases from V and 0 bases from J, leaving 18 bases between. The germline gives CDR1 SGHRS, CDR2 YFSETQ. This CDR3 contains 17 residues. Produced via immunoSEQ multiplex PCR; TCRdb's table is partial and in-frame only. The data hold some 130,000 clones, with about 90% observed a single time. This specimen was peripheral blood, taken on day 0 of AZD1222 vaccination. This clonotype originated in an adult in good health. V and J are TRBV5-1 and TRBJ2-1, with a tentative D call TRBD2 (6 bases). The CDR3, as DNA: TGCGCCAGCAGTCCAGGTAGCGGACGAAGCTCCTACAATGAGCAGTTCTTC. It is translated as CASSPGSGRSSYNEQFF.